The 12 T cell receptor beta chains below were found in one sample sequenced in a study of blood T cell repertoires in COVID-19. TCRdb's table, derived via immunoSEQ multiplex PCR, lists solely in-frame clones and lacks some. The sample lists about 260,000 clones, 65% to 90% occurring once. Input material: peripheral blood. These receptors came from a man between 25 and 39 years old with active or convalescent COVID-19.

The chain combines TRBV7-9 with TRBJ1-4; perhaps TRBD1 as D (6 bases). The V gene lost 5 bases and the J gene lost 6 bases, with 10 bases spanning the gap. Germline V gene sequence: CDR1 SEHNR, CDR2 FQNEAQ (reference sequence). The CDR3 extends over 13 amino acids. The CDR3 DNA reads as TGTGCCAGCAGCCTGTGGACAGATGAAAAACTGTTTTTT. Encoded protein: CASSLWTDEKLFF.

The chain is built from TRBV9 and TRBJ2-5; maybe TRBD2 (5 bases). CDR3 size: 16 residues. Trimming removed 0 bases at V and 1 base at J, with 13 bases between. CDR1 is SGDLS and CDR2 is YYNGEE in the germline V gene. DNA of the CDR3: TGTGCCAGCAGCGTAGTAGCGCTCCCTACCCAAGAGACCCAGTACTTC. Translation: CASSVVALPTQETQYF.

This clone was seen a few times. The chain joins TRBV7-9 to TRBJ1-2; D is uncertain. Germline assignment: CDR1 SEHNR and CDR2 FQNEAQ (reference sequence). The CDR3 is 14 residues long. V was cut by 1 base and J by 2 bases, with 8 bases left in between. The chain's CDR3 is CASSLDKSNYGYTF. CDR3 DNA: TGTGCCAGCAGCTTAGATAAATCCAACTATGGCTACACCTTC.

This chain connects TRBV13 to TRBJ2-7; 10 positions agree with TRBD1. CDR3 length equals 17 residues. CDR1 PRHDT and CDR2 FYEKMQ come from the germline V gene (reference sequence). The trim removed 1 base at V and 2 bases at J, leaving 8 bases unmatched. For the CDR3, the DNA is TGTGCCAGCAGCTTAGAAGTTTTGGGACAGGGGACCTACGAGCAGTACTTC. Its translation: CASSLEVLGQGTYEQYF.

The gene calls are TRBV5-4 and TRBJ1-4; 7 bases match TRBD1. The CDR3 consists of 16 residues. Germline assignment: CDR1 SGHNT and CDR2 YYREEE (reference sequence). V lost 4 bases to trimming and J lost 5 bases; unmatched junction nucleotides: 11. The CDR3: CASSAPTGTENEKLFF. CDR3 sequence (DNA): TGTGCCAGCAGCGCCCCAACCGGGACAGAGAATGAAAAACTGTTTTTT.

CDR3 loop: CASSPWTGVNSPLHF. CDR3 bases: TGTGCCAGCAGCCCTTGGACAGGGGTAAATTCACCCCTCCACTTT. The rearrangement joins TRBV5-4 to TRBJ1-6, with 9 positions matching TRBD1. Germline CDR1 SGHNT, CDR2 YYREEE (reference sequence). The CDR3 covers 15 residues. V dropped 4 bases and J dropped 7; count of bases not matched to a gene: 6.

V and J are TRBV7-3 and TRBJ1-1; the D gene is possibly TRBD1 (6 bases). Germline V CDR1 and CDR2: SGHTA, FQGTGA. This CDR3 contains 14 residues. V lost 5 bases and J 4 bases, leaving 14 bases between the germline ends. DNA of the CDR3: TGTGCCAGCAGCCCACAGGGTGTGGGCACTGAAGCTTTCTTT. The encoded protein is CASSPQGVGTEAFF.

V gene TRBV25-1 combines with J gene TRBJ1-1; the D is unclear. Germline V lookup: CDR1 MGHDK, CDR2 SYGVNS. The V and J ends lost 6 bases and 1 base respectively, with 15 bases between them. The CDR3 is 15 residues long. CDR3 DNA sequence: TGTGCCAGCAGCGCGCGGAGGACGGGGAACACTGAAGCTTTCTTT. This codes for CASSARRTGNTEAFF. Supplemented by reference TRBV25-1 and TRBJ1-1, the full variable domain reads EADIYQTPRYLVIGTGKKITLECSQTMGHDKMYWYQQDPGMELHLIHYSYGVNSTEKGDLSSESTVSRIRTEHFPLTLESARPSHTSQYLCASSARRTGNTEAFFGQGTRLTVV.

The chain has TRBV7-3 and TRBJ1-1; no firm D call. Germline V gene data show CDR1 as SGHTA and CDR2 as FQGTGA. The ends were cut back, 0 bases at V and 3 bases at J, with 11 bases in the middle. The CDR3 has 15 residues. The CDR3 DNA is TGTGCCAGCAGCTTAACTCGCGACGGAGACACTGAAGCTTTCTTT. This sequence encodes CASSLTRDGDTEAFF. The complete variable domain, with remaining parts taken from reference TRBV7-3 and TRBJ1-1, reads GAGVSQTPSNKVTEKGKYVELRCDPISGHTALYWYRQSLGQGPEFLIYFQGTGAADDSGLPNDRFFAVRPEGSVSTLKIQRTERGDSAVYLCASSLTRDGDTEAFFGQGTRLTVV.

This clone has just a few counts. This sequence joins TRBV9 and TRBJ1-2; D may be TRBD1 (6 bases). V lost 4 bases to trimming and J lost 2 bases, with 15 bases between them. Per the germline V gene, CDR1 is SGDLS and CDR2 is YYNGEE. This CDR3 is built from 15 residues. The CDR3 coding sequence is TGTGCCAGCAGCTCACGCCCGGACAGAAACTATGGCTACACCTTC. Translation: CASSSRPDRNYGYTF. Drawing the rest from reference TRBV9 and TRBJ1-2, the complete variable domain is DSGVTQTPKHLITATGQRVTLRCSPRSGDLSVYWYQQSLDQGLQFLIQYYNGEERAKGNILERFSAQQFPDLHSELNLSSLELGDSALYFCASSSRPDRNYGYTFGSGTRLTVV.

This chain connects TRBV11-2 to TRBJ2-5; D is perhaps TRBD2 (6 bases). Trimming pared 5 bases from V and 4 bases from J, leaving 17 bases between. Germline assignment: CDR1 SGHAT and CDR2 FQNNGV. There are 15 residues in the CDR3. As DNA, the CDR3 is TGTGCCAGCAGCCTATGGGACTCTCCAGGAGAGACCCAGTACTTC. Its translation: CASSLWDSPGETQYF. The whole variable domain, filled in from reference TRBV11-2 and TRBJ2-5, reads EAGVAQSPRYKIIEKRQSVAFWCNPISGHATLYWYQQILGQGPKLLIQFQNNGVVDDSQLPKDRFSAERLKGVDSTLKIQPAKLEDSAVYLCASSLWDSPGETQYFGPGTRLLVL.

The J gene is TRBJ2-3, the V gene TRBV6-5; D possibly corresponds to TRBD1 (5 bases). This CDR3 comprises 15 residues. Germline V gives CDR1 MNHEY, CDR2 SVGAGI. V lost 2 bases, J lost 3 bases, and 12 bases lay in between. In nucleotides, the CDR3 is TGTGCCAGCAGTTACGAAGGGGTTTCAACAGATACGCAGTATTTT. Its translation: CASSYEGVSTDTQYF.